The T cell receptor beta chain described here comes from a study of cytomegalovirus exposure and HLA in healthy donors. Study-level information: For the roughly 400 genotyped donors, over 80% fell within the Caucasian-associated ancestry cluster. Findings of the study overall: The sole available immune exposure information was CMV serostatus. As a later analysis revealed, most CMV-associated TCR beta chains appeared HLA-restricted. A later analysis reportedly identified an Asian-associated ancestry cluster as carrying fewer N-insertions than the roughly 720-donor mean.

A multiplex PCR was run with 60 Vbeta primers and 13 Jbeta primers. Clones were read by immunoSEQ multiplex PCR, and TCRdb kept only the in-frame ones, dropping some. Recorded here are 65,000 to 80,000 clones; the top ten clones represent about 4.6%. Germline V gives CDR1 LNHNV, CDR2 YYDKDF (reference sequence). The CDR3 is 17 residues long. Trimming pared 3 bases from V and 5 bases from J, leaving 20 bases between. Comment on this clone: The antigen remains undetermined.

This clonotype was sampled from a man aged 30 to 45 in good health and CMV-seronegative. Material for sequencing was PBMCs. The V call is TRBV15, the J call TRBJ2-1; D may be TRBD1 (6 bases). The CDR3 is CATSSTDTGYWDNEQFF. CDR3 nucleotides: TGTGCCACCAGCAGCACCGACACAGGGTATTGGGACAATGAGCAGTTCTTC.